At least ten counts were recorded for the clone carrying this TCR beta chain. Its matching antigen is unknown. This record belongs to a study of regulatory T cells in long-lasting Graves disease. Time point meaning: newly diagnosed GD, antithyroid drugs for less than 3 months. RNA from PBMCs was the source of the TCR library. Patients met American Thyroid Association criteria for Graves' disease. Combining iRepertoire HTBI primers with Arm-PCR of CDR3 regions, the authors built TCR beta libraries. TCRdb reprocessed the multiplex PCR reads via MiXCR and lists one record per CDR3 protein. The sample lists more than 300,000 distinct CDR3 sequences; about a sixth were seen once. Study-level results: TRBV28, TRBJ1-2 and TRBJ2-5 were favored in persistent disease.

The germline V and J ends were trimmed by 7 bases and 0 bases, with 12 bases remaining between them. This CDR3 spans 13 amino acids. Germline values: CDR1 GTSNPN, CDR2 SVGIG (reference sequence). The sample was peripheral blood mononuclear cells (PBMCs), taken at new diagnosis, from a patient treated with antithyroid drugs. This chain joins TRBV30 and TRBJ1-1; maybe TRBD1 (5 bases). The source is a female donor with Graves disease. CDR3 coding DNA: TGTGCCTCCCGGGGGTATTTGAACACTGAAGCTTTCTTT. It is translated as CASRGYLNTEAFF.